The entry below describes one T cell receptor beta chain. The record originates from a study of beta chain features in type 1 diabetes. The whole isolated RNA underwent reverse transcription, so sequencing captured expressed TCRB transcripts. TCRdb's table, derived via immunoSEQ multiplex PCR, lists solely in-frame clones and lacks some. The sample consists of about 250,000 clones, roughly 15% of them appearing once. After removal of 5 bases from V and 7 bases from J, the junction contained 8 bases not matched to a gene. The CDR3 is 16 amino acids. The germline V gene encodes CDR1 MNHEY and CDR2 SMNVEV (reference sequence).

Sequenced input: naive CD4+ T cells from blood. The sequence was obtained from a woman aged 40 to 50 in good health. The chain has TRBV27 and TRBJ1-6; TRBD1 aligns across 10 bases. The CDR3 sequence: CASSLQPGQGNSPLHF. The CDR3 nucleotides read TGTGCCAGCAGTCTACAGCCGGGACAGGGGAATTCACCCCTCCACTTT.